The 26 T cell receptor beta chains reported below all come from one sample, sequenced in a study of blood T cell repertoires in COVID-19. The repertoire was sequenced with immunoSEQ multiplex PCR; TCRdb's copy has only in-frame clones and lacks some. The table has roughly 220,000 clones, around 86% seen once. Specimen: peripheral blood. The receptors here all came from a man aged 30 to 39 who had recovered from COVID-19.

In this sample, this clone turned up a few times. Germline is not matched at one junction end, which may reflect a read error. The chain joins TRBV6-5 to TRBJ1-2; TRBD1 agrees at 7 bases. The CDR3 runs 12 residues. CDR1 is MNHEY and CDR2 is SVGAGI in the germline V gene. Here the CDR3 DNA reads TGTGCCAGCACTTACAGGGGATATGGCTACACCTTC. Amino acid sequence: CASTYRGYGYTF.

The rearrangement joins TRBV7-9 to TRBJ1-4; D call uncertain. CDR1 and CDR2 (germline): SEHNR, FQNEAQ (reference sequence). The CDR3 has 14 amino acids. V was clipped by 5 bases and J by 3 bases, with 10 bases between them. The CDR3 DNA is TGTGCCAGCAGCCTTCCCCTGTCTAATGAAAAACTGTTTTTT. This codes for CASSLPLSNEKLFF.

The V and J genes are TRBV24-1 and TRBJ2-7, with D uncertain. This CDR3 spans 11 amino acids. Deletions cut 3 bases from V and 4 bases from J, with 3 bases between. Germline loops: CDR1 KGHDR, CDR2 SFDVKD. The CDR3 is CATSDLYEQYF. Here the CDR3 DNA reads TGTGCCACCAGTGATCTGTACGAGCAGTACTTC.

This clone was detected only a few times. The CDR3 sequence: CASGKGAGQPQHF. DNA for the CDR3: TGTGCCAGCGGGAAGGGAGCCGGTCAGCCCCAGCATTTT. The chain is built from TRBV5-6 and TRBJ1-5, with D hard to call. This CDR3 has 13 amino acids. Trimming left V 7 bases short and J 6 bases short, with 14 bases between. Germline V gene sequence: CDR1 SGHDT, CDR2 YYEEEE.

The rearrangement joins TRBV11-2 to TRBJ1-1; D may be TRBD1 (5 bases). Germline CDR1 is SGHAT and CDR2 is FQNNGV. This CDR3 spans 14 amino acids. Trimming removed 7 bases from V and 10 bases from J, with 22 bases in between. The CDR3 is CASTWGGEGQTAFF. Here the CDR3 DNA reads TGTGCCAGCACCTGGGGAGGGGAAGGTCAGACAGCTTTCTTT.

CDR3 sequence (DNA): TGTGCCAGCAGCTTAAGAGCAAACAATGAGCAGTTCTTC. This encodes CASSLRANNEQFF. The chain combines TRBV5-6 with TRBJ2-1, with D unresolved. This CDR3 has 13 residues. Germline assignment: CDR1 SGHDT and CDR2 YYEEEE. The V end was cut by 2 bases, the J end by 5 bases, with 8 bases between. Complete variable domain (other parts from reference TRBV5-6 and TRBJ2-1): DAGVTQSPTHLIKTRGQQVTLRCSPKSGHDTVSWYQQALGQGPQFIFQYYEEEERQRGNFPDRFSGHQFPNYSSELNVNALLLGDSALYLCASSLRANNEQFFGPGTRLTVL.

This chain links TRBV20-1 with TRBJ1-2; weak D call: TRBD1 (6 bases). V was trimmed by 3 bases and J by 6 bases, leaving 20 bases between them. Germline V gene sequence: CDR1 DFQATT, CDR2 SNEGSKA (reference sequence). The CDR3 covers 15 residues. CDR3 nucleotide sequence: TGCAGTGCTAGTTACTCGTCGGGGGGCCTGCATGGCTACACCTTC. It specifies CSASYSSGGLHGYTF.

The V gene is TRBV18, the J gene TRBJ2-5; D may be TRBD1 (6 bases). Germline V gene sequence: CDR1 KGHSH, CDR2 LQKENI. Between the trimmed V and J ends, which lost 3 bases and 4 bases, there was a span of 12 bases. The CDR3 is 14 residues long. The CDR3 bases are TGTGCCAGCTCACCCCTGGACAGTGGAGAGACCCAGTACTTC. Translation gives CASSPLDSGETQYF. Based on the CDR3 plus reference TRBV18 and TRBJ2-5, the full variable domain is NAGVMQNPRHLVRRRGQEARLRCSPMKGHSHVYWYRQLPEEGLKFMVYLQKENIIDESGMPKERFSAEFPKEGPSILRIQQVVRGDSAAYFCASSPLDSGETQYFGPGTRLLVL.

This chain joins TRBV6-2 or TRBV6-3 and TRBJ2-1, with 12 positions matching TRBD2. After removal of 4 bases from V and 7 bases from J, the junction contained 17 bases not matched to a gene. CDR3 length: 19 residues. The germline V gene encodes CDR1 MNHEY and CDR2 SVGEGT. CDR3: CASSSGTSGRQTAMNEQFF. In DNA, the CDR3 is TGTGCCAGCAGTTCCGGGACTAGCGGGCGGCAAACCGCTATGAATGAGCAGTTCTTC.

In this sample, this clone turned up once. The V gene is TRBV7-2, the J gene TRBJ2-7; TRBD2 agrees at 14 bases. Germline V CDR1 and CDR2: SGHTA, FQGNSA. After removal of 1 base from V and 5 bases from J, the junction contained 1 base not matched to a gene. This CDR3 is 15 amino acids long. The CDR3 reads CASSLEGLAGDEQYF. CDR3 in DNA: TGTGCCAGCAGCTTAGAGGGACTAGCGGGGGACGAGCAGTACTTC.

V is TRBV24-1 and J is TRBJ1-1; unclear D gene. This CDR3 spans 13 amino acids. Between the trimmed V and J ends, which lost 12 bases and 1 base, there was a span of 14 bases. The germline V gene has CDR1 KGHDR and CDR2 SFDVKD. CDR3 protein: CASVSRGNTEAFF. The CDR3 DNA follows: TGTGCCTCCGTATCGCGGGGGAACACTGAAGCTTTCTTT.

The rearrangement joins TRBV3-1 (or the pseudogene TRBV3-2) to TRBJ2-7, with 10 bases identical to TRBD2. V was pared by 1 base and J by 4 bases, with 4 bases of the junction left unmatched. This CDR3 has 15 amino acids. CDR1 LGHDT and CDR2 YNNKEL come from the germline V gene (reference sequence). CDR3 nucleotides: TGTGCCAGCAGCCAAGCCGGAGCGGGGGGGTACGAGCAGTACTTC. This sequence encodes CASSQAGAGGYEQYF.

The chain employs TRBV18 and TRBJ2-7; D unclear. Per germline, CDR1 KGHSH and CDR2 LQKENI. The length of the CDR3 is 12 residues. V gave up 4 bases and J gave up 0 bases, with 4 bases separating them. CDR3 DNA sequence: TGTGCCAGCTCACTGAGCTCCTACGAGCAGTACTTC. This encodes CASSLSSYEQYF.

This clone was found a few times. CDR3 loop: CASSTLGQGNTGELFF. CDR3 in DNA: TGTGCCAGCAGCACCCTGGGACAGGGCAACACCGGGGAGCTGTTTTTT. V gene TRBV7-9 combines with J gene TRBJ2-2; 9 nucleotides agree with TRBD1. Germline-derived CDR1 and CDR2 are SEHNR and FQNEAQ (reference sequence). The CDR3 length is 16 residues. Trimming at V came to 5 bases and at J to 2 bases, leaving 6 bases not matched to a gene.

Only a few counts were recorded for this clone. The genes are TRBV5-4 and TRBJ2-5, with 13 positions matching TRBD2. The CDR3 runs to 15 residues. Germline V lookup: CDR1 SGHNT, CDR2 YYREEE (reference sequence). The trim removed 4 bases at V and 2 bases at J, leaving 2 bases unmatched. Here the CDR3 DNA reads TGTGCCAGCAGCCTGACTAGCGGGGGGCAAGAGACCCAGTACTTC. Residues: CASSLTSGGQETQYF.

V and J are TRBV30 and TRBJ2-3; 11 nucleotides match TRBD1. Trimming took 4 bases from V and 4 from J; bases not matched to a gene: 7. CDR1 and CDR2 from the germline V gene are GTSNPN and SVGIG (reference sequence). CDR3 size: 15 residues. The CDR3 DNA sequence: TGTGCCTGGACCCCGGGACAGGGGGGATCAGATACGCAGTATTTT. It specifies CAWTPGQGGSDTQYF.

The J gene is TRBJ2-4, the V gene TRBV4-1; 15 bases line up with TRBD2. This CDR3 region has 20 residues. V was clipped by 4 bases and J by 0 bases; unmatched bases: 10. Germline V gives CDR1 MGHRA, CDR2 YSYEKL. The CDR3 sequence is CASSLPTGLAGGLAKNIQYF. CDR3 in DNA: TGCGCCAGCAGCCTTCCTACGGGACTAGCGGGGGGATTAGCCAAAAACATTCAGTACTTC.

This clone has more than one count but fewer than ten. The CDR3 region has the DNA TGCGCCAGCAGCCAAGATTGGCAGGAAGCTTTCTTT. Residues: CASSQDWQEAFF. The chain combines TRBV4-3 with TRBJ1-1, with unresolved D. Trimming cost V 0 bases and J 8 bases, with 7 bases left between them. The CDR3 is made up of 12 amino acids. Germline CDR1 and CDR2: LGHNA and YSLEER.

The J gene is TRBJ2-5, the V gene TRBV5-1, with D perhaps TRBD1 (6 bases). CDR1 is SGHRS, CDR2 YFSETQ, per germline. CDR3 length: 17 residues. The V end was cut by 2 bases, the J end by 1 base, with 18 bases between. The CDR3 DNA is TGCGCCAGCAGCTTAATTACGACAGGCCGGCCCCAAGAGACCCAGTACTTC. This translates into CASSLITTGRPQETQYF.

The chain recombines TRBV7-9 with TRBJ1-2; 7 positions agree with TRBD1. Germline CDR1 SEHNR, CDR2 FQNEAQ (reference sequence). V dropped 5 bases and J dropped 8; count of bases not matched to a gene: 14. The CDR3 is 15 residues long. The CDR3 is CASSLGGQLIRGYTF. In DNA form, the CDR3 reads TGTGCCAGCAGCCTCGGGGGACAGCTCATTCGGGGCTACACCTTC.

The V and J genes are TRBV11-2 and TRBJ1-4; D is possibly TRBD1 (6 bases). Germline V gives CDR1 SGHAT, CDR2 FQNNGV. Trimming removed 2 bases at V and 7 bases at J, with 14 bases between. This CDR3 contains 15 residues. The CDR3 spells CASSLYGGRGEKLFF. CDR3 DNA sequence: TGTGCCAGCAGCTTATATGGGGGCAGGGGTGAAAAACTGTTTTTT.

This clone has just a few counts. The chain uses TRBV21-1 and TRBJ1-6; the DNA was not compared with TRBD1, the D call given in the table. TRBV21-1 counts as a pseudogene. The CDR3 contains 18 residues. CDR3 in DNA: TGTGCCAGCACCGGGCAGAGGGGGAAGAGCTCCTATAATTCACCCCTCCACTTT. Its translation: CASTGQRGKSSYNSPLHF.

The rearrangement joins TRBV7-8 to TRBJ2-7; possibly TRBD2 for D (6 bases). V dropped 1 base and J dropped 4 bases, with 11 bases sitting between them. The CDR3 has 14 residues. The V gene's germline CDR1 is SGHVS and CDR2 FQNEAQ. CDR3: CASSLVISGYEQYF. Here the CDR3 DNA reads TGTGCCAGCAGCTTAGTTATTAGCGGTTACGAGCAGTACTTC. The full variable domain, with the rest looked up from reference TRBV7-8 and TRBJ2-7, is GAGVSQSPRYKVAKRGQDVALRCDPISGHVSLFWYQQALGQGPEFLTYFQNEAQLDKSGLPSDRFFAERPEGSVSTLKIQRTQQEDSAVYLCASSLVISGYEQYFGPGTRLTVT.

This clone was recorded only once. J is TRBJ1-3 and V is TRBV10-2, with 9 bases matching TRBD1. There are 16 residues in the CDR3. The V and J ends lost 2 bases and 6 bases, in that order; junction bases with no gene match: 8. Germline lookup yields CDR1 WSHSY and CDR2 SAAADI. This CDR3 is CASSETPTGGLNTIYF. In DNA, the CDR3 is TGCGCCAGCAGTGAGACTCCGACAGGGGGTTTAAACACCATATATTTT.

The chain has TRBV5-6 and TRBJ1-4; 8 bases match TRBD1. The CDR3 loop spans 16 amino acids. Unmatched junction bases numbered 8, after V lost 4 bases and J lost 3 bases. CDR1 is SGHDT, CDR2 YYEEEE, per germline. The CDR3 nucleotides are TGTGCCAGCAGCCCCGGACAGGGAGAGGCTAATGAAAAACTGTTTTTT. Translation: CASSPGQGEANEKLFF. Complete variable domain (other parts from reference TRBV5-6 and TRBJ1-4): DAGVTQSPTHLIKTRGQQVTLRCSPKSGHDTVSWYQQALGQGPQFIFQYYEEEERQRGNFPDRFSGHQFPNYSSELNVNALLLGDSALYLCASSPGQGEANEKLFFGSGTQLSVL.

J is TRBJ2-3 and V is TRBV19; TRBD2 might be the D (6 bases). The length of the CDR3 is 13 residues. Trimming removed 5 bases at V and 9 bases at J, with 15 bases between. Germline CDR1 and CDR2: LNHDA and SQIVND (reference sequence). The CDR3: CASSLGARGTQYF. The CDR3 region has the DNA TGTGCCAGTAGTTTGGGTGCCCGGGGGACGCAGTATTTT.